This T cell receptor beta chain was profiled in a study of blood T cells in healthy people across ages. Study-level information: About one barcoded beta molecule per two T cells came from capture by template switching.

Peripheral blood samples of around 9.5 milliliters were drawn from each donor. Overall study findings and caveats: A strong correlation between TCR beta diversity and naive T cell percentage was seen.

A second about 7 to 12 cycle PCR used barcoded and J-beta primers. MiXCR, run by TCRdb on the 5' RACE reads, gives a single entry per CDR3 protein. Of about 780,000 distinct CDR3 sequences in the sample, 35% to 60% were seen once. The sample holds a few counts of this clonotype. What it binds is not known. The sequenced sample consisted of blood. The sequence was collected from an elderly man in good health.

The CDR3 coding sequence is TGTGCCAGCAGTGTAAGGCAGAGCTCCTACGAGCAGTACTTC. This translates into CASSVRQSSYEQYF. This rearrangement joins TRBV2 to TRBJ2-7; D remains unclear. This CDR3 is 14 amino acids long. The V end lost 4 bases, the J end lost 0 bases, and 10 bases lay between the germline ends. The germline V gene has CDR1 SNHLY and CDR2 FYNNEI.